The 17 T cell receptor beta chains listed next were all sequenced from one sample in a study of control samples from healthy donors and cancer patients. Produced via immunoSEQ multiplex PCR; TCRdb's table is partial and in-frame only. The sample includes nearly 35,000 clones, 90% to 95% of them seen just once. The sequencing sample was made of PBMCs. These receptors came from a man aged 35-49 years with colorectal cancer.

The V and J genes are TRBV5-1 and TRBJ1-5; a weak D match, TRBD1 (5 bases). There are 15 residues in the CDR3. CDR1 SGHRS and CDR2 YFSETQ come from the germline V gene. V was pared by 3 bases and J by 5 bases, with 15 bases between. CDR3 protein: CASSSAGTYDQPQHF. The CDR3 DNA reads TGCGCCAGCAGCTCGGCCGGGACTTATGATCAGCCCCAGCATTTT. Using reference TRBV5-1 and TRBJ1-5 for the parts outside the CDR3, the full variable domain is KAGVTQTPRYLIKTRGQQVTLSCSPISGHRSVSWYQQTPGQGLQFLFEYFSETQRNKGNFPGRFSGRQFSNSRSEMNVSTLELGDSALYLCASSSAGTYDQPQHFGDGTRLSIL.

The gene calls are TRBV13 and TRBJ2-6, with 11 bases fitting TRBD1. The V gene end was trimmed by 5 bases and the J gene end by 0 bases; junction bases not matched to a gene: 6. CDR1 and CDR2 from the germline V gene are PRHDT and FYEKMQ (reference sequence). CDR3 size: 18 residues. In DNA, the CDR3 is TGTGCCAGCAGCGGAGGACAGGGGGCGCGCTCTGGGGCCAACGTCCTGACTTTC. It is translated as CASSGGQGARSGANVLTF.

The chain's CDR3 is CASSPRGRSGGELFF. CDR3 bases: TGTGCCAGCTCACCACGGGGAAGGAGCGGCGGGGAGCTGTTTTTT. The rearrangement joins TRBV18 to TRBJ2-2, with TRBD2 as a possible D gene (5 bases). Germline V gene lookup returns CDR1 KGHSH and CDR2 LQKENI. The V end was cut by 1 base, the J end by 7 bases, with 13 bases between. CDR3 length equals 15 residues.

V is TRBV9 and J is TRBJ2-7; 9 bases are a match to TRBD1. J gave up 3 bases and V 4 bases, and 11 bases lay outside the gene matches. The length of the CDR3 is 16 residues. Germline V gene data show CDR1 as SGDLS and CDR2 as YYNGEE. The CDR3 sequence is CASSPQGQGLFYEQYF. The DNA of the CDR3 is TGTGCCAGCAGCCCACAAGGACAGGGGTTATTCTACGAGCAGTACTTC.

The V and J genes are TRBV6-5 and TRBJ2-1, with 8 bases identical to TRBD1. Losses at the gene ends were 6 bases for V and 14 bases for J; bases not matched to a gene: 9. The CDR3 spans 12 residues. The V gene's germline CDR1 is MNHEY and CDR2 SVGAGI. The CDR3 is CASRRDRTGEFF. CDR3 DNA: TGTGCCAGCAGAAGGGACAGGACGGGGGAGTTCTTC.

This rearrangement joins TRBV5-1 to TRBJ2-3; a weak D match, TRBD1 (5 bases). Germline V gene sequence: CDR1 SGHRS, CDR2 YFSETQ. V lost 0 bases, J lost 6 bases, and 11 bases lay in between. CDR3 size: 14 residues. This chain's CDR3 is CASSLGQGMDTQYF. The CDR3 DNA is TGCGCCAGCAGCTTGGGGCAGGGCATGGATACGCAGTATTTT.

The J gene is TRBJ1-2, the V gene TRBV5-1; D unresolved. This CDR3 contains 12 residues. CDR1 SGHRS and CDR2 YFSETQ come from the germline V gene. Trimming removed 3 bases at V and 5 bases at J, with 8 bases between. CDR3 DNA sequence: TGCGCCAGCAGCTACGGGGAGTATGGCTACACCTTC. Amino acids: CASSYGEYGYTF. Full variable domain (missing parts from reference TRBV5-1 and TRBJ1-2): KAGVTQTPRYLIKTRGQQVTLSCSPISGHRSVSWYQQTPGQGLQFLFEYFSETQRNKGNFPGRFSGRQFSNSRSEMNVSTLELGDSALYLCASSYGEYGYTFGSGTRLTVV.

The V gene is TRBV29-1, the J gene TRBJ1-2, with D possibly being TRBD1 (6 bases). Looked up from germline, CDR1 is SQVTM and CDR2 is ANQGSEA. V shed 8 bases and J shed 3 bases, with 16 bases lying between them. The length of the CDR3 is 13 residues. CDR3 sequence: CSTSRTDHYGYTF. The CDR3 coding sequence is TGCAGCACCTCAAGGACAGACCACTATGGCTACACCTTC.

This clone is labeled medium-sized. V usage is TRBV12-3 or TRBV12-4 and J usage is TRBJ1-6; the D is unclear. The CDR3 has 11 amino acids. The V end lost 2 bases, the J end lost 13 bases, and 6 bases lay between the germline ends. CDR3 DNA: TGTGCCAGCAGTTTATTTATCCCCCTCCACTTT. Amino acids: CASSLFIPLHF.

CDR3 DNA sequence: TGTGCCAGCAGTTACCCGGGGGGGTCGAACACTGAAGCTTTCTTT. It codes for CASSYPGGSNTEAFF. This chain links TRBV6-5 with TRBJ1-1, with TRBD1 as a possible D gene (5 bases). The CDR3 is made up of 15 amino acids. Germline loops: CDR1 MNHEY, CDR2 SVGAGI. V was cut by 2 bases and J by 1 base, with 11 bases left in between.

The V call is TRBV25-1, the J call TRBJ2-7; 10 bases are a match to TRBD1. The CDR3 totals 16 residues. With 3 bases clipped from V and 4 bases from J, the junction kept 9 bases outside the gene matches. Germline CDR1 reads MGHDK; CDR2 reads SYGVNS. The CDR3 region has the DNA TGTGCCAGCAGTGACTCTACGGGACAGGGGATTTACGAGCAGTACTTC. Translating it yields CASSDSTGQGIYEQYF.

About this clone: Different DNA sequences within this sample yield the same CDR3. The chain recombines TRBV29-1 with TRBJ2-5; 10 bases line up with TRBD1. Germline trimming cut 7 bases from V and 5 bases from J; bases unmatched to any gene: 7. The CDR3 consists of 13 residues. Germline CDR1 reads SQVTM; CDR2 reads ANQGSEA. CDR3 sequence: CSADRGLGETQYF. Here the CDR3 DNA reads TGCAGCGCCGACAGGGGGCTAGGTGAGACCCAGTACTTC. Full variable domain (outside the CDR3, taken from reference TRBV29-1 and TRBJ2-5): SAVISQKPSRDICQRGTSLTIQCQVDSQVTMMFWYRQQPGQSLTLIATANQGSEATYESGFVIDKFPISRPNLTFSTLTVSNMSPEDSSIYLCSADRGLGETQYFGPGTRLLVL.

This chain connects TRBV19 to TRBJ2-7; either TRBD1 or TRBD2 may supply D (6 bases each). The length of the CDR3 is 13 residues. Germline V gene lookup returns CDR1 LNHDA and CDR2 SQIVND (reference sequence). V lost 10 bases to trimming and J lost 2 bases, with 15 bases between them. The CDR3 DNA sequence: TGTGCCACCGGAAGGGGGGACGCCTACGAGCAGTACTTC. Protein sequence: CATGRGDAYEQYF.

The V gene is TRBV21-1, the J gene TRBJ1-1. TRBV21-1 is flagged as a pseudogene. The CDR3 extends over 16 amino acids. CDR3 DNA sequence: TGTGCCAGCAGCAAAGAAGGGACGGAGTTGAACACTGAAGCTTTCTTT. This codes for CASSKEGTELNTEAFF.

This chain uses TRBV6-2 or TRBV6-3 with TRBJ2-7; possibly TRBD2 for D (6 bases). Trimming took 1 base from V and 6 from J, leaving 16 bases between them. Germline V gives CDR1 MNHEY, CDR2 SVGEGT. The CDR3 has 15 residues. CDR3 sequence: CASSYLAVLRREQYF. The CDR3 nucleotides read TGTGCCAGCAGTTACTTAGCGGTCCTCCGTCGCGAGCAGTACTTC.

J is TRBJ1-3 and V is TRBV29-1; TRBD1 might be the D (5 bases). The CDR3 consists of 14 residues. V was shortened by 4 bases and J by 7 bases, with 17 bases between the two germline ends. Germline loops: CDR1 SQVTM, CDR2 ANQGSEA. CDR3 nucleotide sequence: TGCAGCGTTGTAACAGGCGCCGTGGTTAACACCATATATTTT. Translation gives CSVVTGAVVNTIYF. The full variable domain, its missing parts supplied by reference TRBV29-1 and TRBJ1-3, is SAVISQKPSRDICQRGTSLTIQCQVDSQVTMMFWYRQQPGQSLTLIATANQGSEATYESGFVIDKFPISRPNLTFSTLTVSNMSPEDSSIYLCSVVTGAVVNTIYFGEGSWLTVV.

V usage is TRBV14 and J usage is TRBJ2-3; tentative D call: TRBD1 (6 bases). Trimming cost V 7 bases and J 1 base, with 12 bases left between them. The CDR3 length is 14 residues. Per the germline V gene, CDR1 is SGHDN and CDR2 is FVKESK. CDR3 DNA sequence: TGTGCCAGCACCCCGACAGGCCGCACAGATACGCAGTATTTT. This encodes CASTPTGRTDTQYF.